These T cell receptor beta chains were read from a single sample in a study of OX40 agonist ivuxolimab in advanced cancers. TCRdb keeps only in-frame clones here, not all; method: immunoSEQ multiplex PCR. The sample yields over 65,000 clones, approximately 85% seen once. The sample was CD4+ or CD8+ T cells sorted from blood, taken in a trial of the OX40 agonist ivuxolimab. The receptors come from an adult with an advanced solid tumor such as melanoma, head and neck, liver or kidney cancer. Each CDR3 is given without its conserved first and last residue. Each record gives: CDR3 protein, J gene, V gene.

ASSLDLPGHGYT TRBJ1-2 TRBV11-2
AASTGPSGANVLT TRBJ2-6 TRBV19
ASSLGGQGGGYSNQPQH TRBJ1-5 TRBV11-2
ASSHRTSGSLGAYEQY TRBJ2-7 TRBV5-1
ATGTGGTDTQY TRBJ2-3 TRBV5-1
ASSQVRSYEQY TRBJ2-7 TRBV4-2
ASSSLRNTEAF TRBJ1-1 TRBV7-2
ASSEALGNTIY TRBJ1-3 TRBV6-1
ASSAGGELF TRBJ2-2 TRBV2
ASSAYTEGQPQH TRBJ1-5 TRBV7-2
ASSPQGWVDNEQF TRBJ2-1 TRBV6-4
SPRRRETEAF TRBJ1-1 TRBV29-1
ATTDRYTEAF TRBJ1-1 TRBV19
ASGSLAGPINTQY TRBJ2-3 TRBV28
ASSLDHHEKLF TRBJ1-4 TRBV5-1
ASSIGTRTGAYNEQF TRBJ2-1 TRBV19
ASSITTNYGYT TRBJ1-2 TRBV19
ASSPQGLGGGDLANVLT TRBJ2-6 TRBV5-1